By frequency in the sample, the clone carrying this T cell receptor (beta chain) is medium-sized. The antigen remains unidentified. The data originate from a study of tumor-infiltrating lymphocytes in primary liver carcinoma. Background on the study: Tumor stage was T1-T3 N0M0, and tumor size was roughly 4 to 10 cm across. General observations from the study: The study found a significantly higher top-250-clone fraction in tumors than in blood (p = 0.039). Presence in all five tumor regions was observed for only about 7-24% of top clones.

This CDR3 contains 12 residues. With 1 base clipped from V and 5 bases from J, the junction kept 0 bases outside the gene matches. Germline assignment: CDR1 SQVTM and CDR2 ANQGSEA. The authors made TCR beta cDNA from 400 to 600 ng total RNA with a constant-region primer. Libraries for TCR beta were built through three nested multiplex PCR rounds, which together made up a slightly modified ARM-PCR procedure. TRBV1-TRBV30 forward primers and a C-beta reverse primer were used in the first two PCR rounds, which each ran for approximately 11 cycles. MiXCR, run by TCRdb on the multiplex PCR reads, gives a single entry per CDR3 protein. Of 90,000 to 100,000 distinct CDR3 sequences in the sample, 69% are singletons; the top ten hold approximately 10%. RNA and DNA were co-extracted from approximately 20-30 mg of unsorted bulk tissue.

The sequencing sample was made of liver tumor tissue from sampling region 5. Subset of the sample: tumor region T5, tumor centre. The chain combines TRBV29-1 with TRBJ2-7; 9 nucleotides line up with TRBD1. This clonotype was sampled from a woman aged 60 to 75 with primary liver carcinoma and hepatitis B virus infection. The CDR3 DNA is TGCAGCGTTGAAGGGACAGGGGACGAGCAGTACTTC. It translates to CSVEGTGDEQYF.